This T cell receptor beta chain was found in a study of blood T cell repertoires in COVID-19. As for the study in general: There were acute and convalescent COVID-19 samples, and they came from the United States, Italy and Spain. The cDNA or gDNA used as material had been derived from T cells, B-cell-depleted T cells, or PBMCs.

Germline-derived CDR1 and CDR2 are SGHRS and YFSETQ. This CDR3 has 13 amino acids. Trimming shortened V by 4 bases and J by 8 bases, and 15 bases separated the two germline ends. Authors' processing steps: Amplifying reference gene primers gave estimates of nucleated cell counts. Profiling relied on immunoSEQ multiplex PCR, and the TCRdb table lists in-frame clones only, not all of them. V and J calls and clone size are given by that table; D and trimming were obtained from the DNA. Of tens of thousands of clones detected, roughly 90% appear once; the ten largest clones hold approximately 12%. The chain has TRBV5-1 and TRBJ1-2, with a tentative D call TRBD1 (6 bases). Sequenced: peripheral blood. The TCR comes from a man between 65 and 79 years old with active or convalescent COVID-19. The CDR3 is CASSTDSRLGYTF. In DNA, the CDR3 is TGCGCCAGCAGCACGGACAGCCGCTTGGGCTACACCTTC.